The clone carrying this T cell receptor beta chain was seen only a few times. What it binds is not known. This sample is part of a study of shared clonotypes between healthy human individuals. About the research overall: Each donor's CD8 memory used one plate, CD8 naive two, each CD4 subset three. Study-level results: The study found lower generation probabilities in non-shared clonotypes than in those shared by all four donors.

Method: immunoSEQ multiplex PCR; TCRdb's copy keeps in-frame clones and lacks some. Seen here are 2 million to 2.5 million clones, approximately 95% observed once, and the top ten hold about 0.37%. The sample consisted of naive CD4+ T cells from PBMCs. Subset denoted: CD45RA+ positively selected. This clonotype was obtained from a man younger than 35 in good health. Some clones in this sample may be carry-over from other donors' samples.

Written as DNA, the CDR3 is TGTGCCAGCAGCTTAGTACGGGGTGGGGTGGAGACCCAGTACTTC. Translated: CASSLVRGGVETQYF. The V call is TRBV7-8, the J call TRBJ2-5, with D possibly matching TRBD2 (5 bases). In germline, CDR1 is SGHVS, CDR2 FQNEAQ. The CDR3 totals 15 residues. Deletions cut 1 base from V and 5 bases from J, with 14 bases between.